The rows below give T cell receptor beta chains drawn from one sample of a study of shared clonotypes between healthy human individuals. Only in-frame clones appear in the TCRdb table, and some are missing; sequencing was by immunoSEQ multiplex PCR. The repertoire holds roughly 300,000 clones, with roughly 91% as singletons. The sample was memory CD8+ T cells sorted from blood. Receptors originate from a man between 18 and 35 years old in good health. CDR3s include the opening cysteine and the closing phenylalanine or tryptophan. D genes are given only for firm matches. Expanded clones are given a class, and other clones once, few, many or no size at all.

cdr3_aa: CASSFSSLVGNTIYF
cdr3_nt: TGTGCCAGCAGCTTCTCCAGCCTCGTTGGAAACACCATATATTTT
d_call: .
j_call: TRBJ1-3
v_call: TRBV11-2
clone_size: .

cdr3_aa: CASSGLGYTF
cdr3_nt: TGTGCCAGCAGCGGCCTTGGCTACACCTTC
d_call: .
j_call: TRBJ1-2
v_call: TRBV9
clone_size: .

cdr3_aa: CAITEGAHNYGYTF
cdr3_nt: TGTGCCATCACCGAGGGGGCTCATAACTATGGCTACACCTTC
d_call: TRBD1
j_call: TRBJ1-2
v_call: TRBV10-3
clone_size: .

cdr3_aa: CASSEAFDDYEQYF
cdr3_nt: TGTGCCAGCAGTGAAGCTTTCGACGACTACGAGCAGTACTTC
d_call: .
j_call: TRBJ2-7
v_call: TRBV6-1
clone_size: .

cdr3_aa: CASKLQSSYEQYF
cdr3_nt: TGCGCCAGCAAGCTCCAGAGCTCCTACGAGCAGTACTTC
d_call: .
j_call: TRBJ2-7
v_call: TRBV10-2
clone_size: .

cdr3_aa: CASSQDWGGTEAFF
cdr3_nt: TGTGCCAGCAGCCAAGATTGGGGGGGCACTGAAGCTTTCTTT
d_call: .
j_call: TRBJ1-1
v_call: TRBV4-2
clone_size: once

cdr3_aa: CAISESTSGSYEQYF
cdr3_nt: TGTGCCATCAGTGAGTCTACTAGCGGCTCCTACGAGCAGTACTTC
d_call: TRBD2
j_call: TRBJ2-7
v_call: TRBV10-3
clone_size: .

cdr3_aa: CASSPTEWEQYF
cdr3_nt: TGTGCCAGCAGTCCGACAGAGTGGGAGCAGTACTTC
d_call: .
j_call: TRBJ2-7
v_call: TRBV2
clone_size: .

cdr3_aa: CASRTGGGEQYF
cdr3_nt: TGTGCCAGCAGGACAGGGGGCGGCGAGCAGTACTTC
d_call: TRBD1
j_call: TRBJ2-7
v_call: TRBV27
clone_size: .

cdr3_aa: CASSLQTGDRNSPLHF
cdr3_nt: TGTGCCAGCAGTTTACAGACAGGGGATAGGAATTCACCCCTCCACTTT
d_call: TRBD1
j_call: TRBJ1-6
v_call: TRBV28
clone_size: .

cdr3_aa: CASSQDWGGTNLETQYF
cdr3_nt: TGCGCCAGCAGCCAAGATTGGGGAGGGACTAACCTAGAGACCCAGTACTTC
d_call: TRBD2
j_call: TRBJ2-5
v_call: TRBV4-3
clone_size: .

cdr3_aa: CASSFFISYEQYF
cdr3_nt: TGTGCCAGCAGCTTCTTTATCTCCTACGAGCAGTACTTC
d_call: .
j_call: TRBJ2-7
v_call: TRBV5-4
clone_size: .

cdr3_aa: CASSTGLAGGPQFF
cdr3_nt: TGTGCCAGCAGCACCGGACTAGCGGGGGGACCGCAGTTCTTC
d_call: TRBD2
j_call: TRBJ2-1
v_call: TRBV7-9
clone_size: .

cdr3_aa: CASSYTAETGELFF
cdr3_nt: TGTGCCAGCAGTTACACGGCGGAGACCGGGGAGCTGTTTTTT
d_call: .
j_call: TRBJ2-2
v_call: TRBV6-6
clone_size: once

cdr3_aa: CASLDSALRSPLHF
cdr3_nt: TGTGCCAGTTTGGACAGCGCTCTGCGTTCACCCCTCCACTTT
d_call: .
j_call: TRBJ1-6
v_call: TRBV2
clone_size: .

cdr3_aa: CASTLTGGNEKLFF
cdr3_nt: TGTGCCAGCACCTTGACAGGGGGAAATGAAAAACTGTTTTTT
d_call: TRBD1
j_call: TRBJ1-4
v_call: TRBV27
clone_size: .

cdr3_aa: CASSSSGGAGTQYF
cdr3_nt: TGTGCCAGCAGCAGTAGCGGGGGAGCGGGGACCCAGTACTTC
d_call: TRBD2
j_call: TRBJ2-5
v_call: TRBV11-1
clone_size: .

cdr3_aa: CAISPRTGRSSPLHF
cdr3_nt: TGTGCCATCAGCCCACGGACAGGGCGCTCTTCACCCCTCCACTTT
d_call: TRBD1
j_call: TRBJ1-6
v_call: TRBV10-3
clone_size: .

cdr3_aa: CASSLGQIYSNQPQHF
cdr3_nt: TGTGCCAGCAGTTTAGGTCAGATTTATAGCAATCAGCCCCAGCATTTT
d_call: .
j_call: TRBJ1-5
v_call: TRBV28
clone_size: .

cdr3_aa: CASSPDNSYNEQFF
cdr3_nt: TGTGCCAGCAGTCCGGACAATTCCTACAATGAGCAGTTCTTC
d_call: .
j_call: TRBJ2-1
v_call: TRBV7-9
clone_size: .

cdr3_aa: CASSETPLWGYTF
cdr3_nt: TGTGCCAGCAGCGAAACCCCTCTGTGGGGCTACACCTTC
d_call: .
j_call: TRBJ1-2
v_call: TRBV2
clone_size: once

cdr3_aa: CAIALGANYGYTF
cdr3_nt: TGTGCCATTGCCTTGGGAGCTAACTATGGCTACACCTTC
d_call: .
j_call: TRBJ1-2
v_call: TRBV28
clone_size: .

cdr3_aa: CASSLGDSTYEQYF
cdr3_nt: TGCGCCAGCAGCTTGGGGGACAGTACTTACGAGCAGTACTTC
d_call: TRBD1
j_call: TRBJ2-7
v_call: TRBV5-1
clone_size: .

cdr3_aa: CATSRDGEGLTYYEQYF
cdr3_nt: TGTGCCACCAGCAGAGATGGAGAGGGCCTGACCTACTACGAGCAGTACTTC
d_call: .
j_call: TRBJ2-7
v_call: TRBV15
clone_size: .

cdr3_aa: CASAGTGDVWTISPLHF
cdr3_nt: TGTGCCAGCGCCGGGACAGGGGACGTTTGGACCATTTCACCCCTCCACTTT
d_call: TRBD1
j_call: TRBJ1-6
v_call: TRBV7-9
clone_size: .

cdr3_aa: CASRYTGTGPYEQYF
cdr3_nt: TGTGCCAGCAGGTATACCGGGACAGGGCCTTACGAGCAGTACTTC
d_call: TRBD1
j_call: TRBJ2-7
v_call: TRBV11-2
clone_size: .

cdr3_aa: CASSPRIWDQGKRTEQYF
cdr3_nt: TGTGCCAGCAGCCCAAGAATATGGGATCAGGGGAAGAGGACCGAGCAGTACTTC
d_call: .
j_call: TRBJ2-7
v_call: TRBV7-9
clone_size: .

cdr3_aa: CASSQSTGPSYEQYF
cdr3_nt: TGTGCCAGCAGCCAATCTACAGGTCCCTCCTACGAGCAGTACTTC
d_call: .
j_call: TRBJ2-7
v_call: TRBV14
clone_size: .

cdr3_aa: CASAAGSLYEQYF
cdr3_nt: TGTGCCAGCGCTGCGGGGTCACTCTACGAGCAGTACTTC
d_call: .
j_call: TRBJ2-7
v_call: TRBV6-5
clone_size: .

cdr3_aa: CSVEVWLTLSDEQFF
cdr3_nt: TGCAGCGTTGAAGTTTGGCTAACCCTAAGCGATGAGCAGTTCTTC
d_call: .
j_call: TRBJ2-1
v_call: TRBV29-1
clone_size: .

cdr3_aa: CASSLAHYEQYF
cdr3_nt: TGTGCCAGCAGTTTGGCCCACTACGAGCAGTACTTC
d_call: .
j_call: TRBJ2-7
v_call: TRBV7-9
clone_size: .

cdr3_aa: CASSLAVGLNYNEQFF
cdr3_nt: TGTGCCAGCAGCTTAGCTGTTGGGCTAAACTACAATGAGCAGTTCTTC
d_call: .
j_call: TRBJ2-1
v_call: TRBV7-2
clone_size: .

cdr3_aa: CASKNRDHPSYEQYF
cdr3_nt: TGTGCCAGCAAGAACCGGGACCACCCCTCCTACGAGCAGTACTTC
d_call: .
j_call: TRBJ2-7
v_call: TRBV7-2
clone_size: .

cdr3_aa: CTVDAQYF
cdr3_nt: TGCACCGTAGACGCCCAGTACTTC
d_call: .
j_call: TRBJ2-5
v_call: TRBV20-1
clone_size: .

cdr3_aa: CASSSINSDYEQYF
cdr3_nt: TGTGCCAGCAGCTCAATAAATTCTGACTATGAGCAGTACTTC
d_call: .
j_call: TRBJ2-7
v_call: TRBV7-2
clone_size: .

cdr3_aa: CASSIFGQGYTEAFF
cdr3_nt: TGTGCCAGTAGTATTTTTGGGCAGGGCTACACTGAAGCTTTCTTT
d_call: .
j_call: TRBJ1-1
v_call: TRBV19
clone_size: once

cdr3_aa: CASSLASGSRGYTF
cdr3_nt: TGCGCCAGCAGCTTGGCGTCGGGGTCGCGGGGCTACACCTTC
d_call: .
j_call: TRBJ1-2
v_call: TRBV5-1
clone_size: .

cdr3_aa: CASSVEGVNYGYTF
cdr3_nt: TGTGCCAGCAGCGTAGAAGGGGTCAACTATGGCTACACCTTC
d_call: .
j_call: TRBJ1-2
v_call: TRBV9
clone_size: .

cdr3_aa: CASSLGLDAYEQYF
cdr3_nt: TGCGCCAGCAGCTTGGGACTAGACGCCTACGAGCAGTACTTC
d_call: .
j_call: TRBJ2-7
v_call: TRBV5-1
clone_size: .

cdr3_aa: CASSPSSGSFTGELFF
cdr3_nt: TGTGCCAGCAGCCCCTCAAGCGGGAGTTTTACCGGGGAGCTGTTTTTT
d_call: TRBD2
j_call: TRBJ2-2
v_call: TRBV27
clone_size: .

cdr3_aa: CASSQTGLNTEAFF
cdr3_nt: TGTGCCAGCAGTCAGACAGGGCTGAACACTGAAGCTTTCTTT
d_call: TRBD1
j_call: TRBJ1-1
v_call: TRBV27
clone_size: .

cdr3_aa: CARLGVDTQYF
cdr3_nt: TGTGCCAGACTAGGGGTGGATACGCAGTATTTT
d_call: .
j_call: TRBJ2-3
v_call: TRBV2
clone_size: .

cdr3_aa: CASSSPGALYNEQFF
cdr3_nt: TGTGCCAGCAGCTCCCCCGGTGCGCTGTACAATGAGCAGTTCTTC
d_call: .
j_call: TRBJ2-1
v_call: TRBV7-9
clone_size: .

cdr3_aa: CASSVGTFEAFF
cdr3_nt: TGTGCCAGCAGTGTTGGGACATTCGAAGCTTTCTTT
d_call: .
j_call: TRBJ1-1
v_call: TRBV5-8
clone_size: .

cdr3_aa: CASSQGGRAIKNIQYF
cdr3_nt: TGTGCCAGCAGCCAAGGTGGGCGGGCTATTAAAAACATTCAGTACTTC
d_call: .
j_call: TRBJ2-4
v_call: TRBV4-2
clone_size: .

cdr3_aa: CASSLGGIGSYNEQFF
cdr3_nt: TGTGCCAGCAGTTTAGGGGGGATAGGCTCCTACAATGAGCAGTTCTTC
d_call: .
j_call: TRBJ2-1
v_call: TRBV27
clone_size: .

cdr3_aa: CASSRINLAWVTDTQYF
cdr3_nt: TGCGCCAGCAGCCGCATCAATCTAGCGTGGGTCACAGATACGCAGTATTTT
d_call: .
j_call: TRBJ2-3
v_call: TRBV4-3
clone_size: .

cdr3_aa: CASSFRRARTKNIQYF
cdr3_nt: TGTGCCAGCAGCTTCCGCAGGGCCAGAACCAAAAACATTCAGTACTTC
d_call: .
j_call: TRBJ2-4
v_call: TRBV11-1
clone_size: .

cdr3_aa: CASSHPRSGGALQETQYF
cdr3_nt: TGCGCCAGCAGCCACCCGAGGAGCGGGGGGGCGTTACAAGAGACCCAGTACTTC
d_call: TRBD2
j_call: TRBJ2-5
v_call: TRBV4-1
clone_size: .

cdr3_aa: CASSLDGQGEQYF
cdr3_nt: TGTGCCAGCAGCTTAGATGGACAGGGCGAGCAGTACTTC
d_call: TRBD1
j_call: TRBJ2-7
v_call: TRBV7-9
clone_size: .

cdr3_aa: CASTLTGTGELFF
cdr3_nt: TGTGCCAGCACCCTGACGGGTACCGGGGAGCTGTTTTTT
d_call: .
j_call: TRBJ2-2
v_call: TRBV28
clone_size: .